Below, one TCR beta chain is given with its context. What it recognizes is unknown. The data belong to a study of beta chain features in type 1 diabetes. The isolated RNA, all of it, was reverse transcribed, so expressed TCRB transcripts were what got sequenced. Sequencing was performed with immunoSEQ multiplex PCR; in TCRdb, only in-frame clones are kept and a portion is missing. The sample carries around 330,000 clones, 9.5% to 11% recorded once. From germline, CDR1 is MDHEN and CDR2 SYDVKM. The CDR3 has 15 amino acids. V dropped 7 bases and J dropped 7; count of bases not matched to a gene: 12. General observations from the study: Using cDNA template may skew counts toward highly expressing activated cells. The study found moderately but significantly shorter TCRB CDR3s in all four CD4+ subsets of Type 1 diabetes patients.

The specimen was naive CD4+ T cells from blood. The receptor was isolated from a woman in her twenties or thirties in good health. The gene calls are TRBV28 and TRBJ2-1, with TRBD2 matching over 8 bases. Here the CDR3 reads CASTRAGVVVNEQFF. The DNA for the CDR3 is TGTGCCAGCACCCGAGCGGGAGTAGTTGTAAATGAGCAGTTCTTC.